This T cell receptor beta chain was sequenced for a study of graft-versus-host responses after intestinal transplantation. Study details: For approximately three years after anti-thymocyte globulin induction, all recipients took tacrolimus and steroids.

Germline V gene data show CDR1 as SNHLY and CDR2 as FYNNEI. After removal of 7 bases from V and 5 bases from J, the junction contained 10 bases not matched to a gene. The CDR3 runs 14 residues. Measured with immunoSEQ multiplex PCR; TCRdb has only the in-frame clones, and not every one. This sample has about 36,000 clones, with approximately 94% found just once. For this clone: Antigen unknown.

The rearrangement joins TRBV2 to TRBJ1-2; 7 bases are a match to TRBD1. The TCR comes from a human donor who was the organ donor for an intestinal transplant. The sequences come from unstimulated CD4+ T cells sorted from spleen or lymph node cells, collected before transplant. The CDR3, as DNA: TGTGCCAGCAAAAGAACGGGACAGCTTTATGGCTACACCTTC. Translated, it gives CASKRTGQLYGYTF.